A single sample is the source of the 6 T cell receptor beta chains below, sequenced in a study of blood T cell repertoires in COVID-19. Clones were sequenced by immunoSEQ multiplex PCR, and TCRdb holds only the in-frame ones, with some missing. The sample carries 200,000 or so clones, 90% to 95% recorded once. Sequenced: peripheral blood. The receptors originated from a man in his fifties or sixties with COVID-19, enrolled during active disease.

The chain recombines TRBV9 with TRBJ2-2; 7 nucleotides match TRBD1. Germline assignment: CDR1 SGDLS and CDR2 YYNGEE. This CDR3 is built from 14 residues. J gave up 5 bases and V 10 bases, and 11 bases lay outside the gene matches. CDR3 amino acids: CASQERGHTGELFF. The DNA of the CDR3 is TGTGCCTCCCAGGAGAGGGGGCATACCGGGGAGCTGTTTTTT.

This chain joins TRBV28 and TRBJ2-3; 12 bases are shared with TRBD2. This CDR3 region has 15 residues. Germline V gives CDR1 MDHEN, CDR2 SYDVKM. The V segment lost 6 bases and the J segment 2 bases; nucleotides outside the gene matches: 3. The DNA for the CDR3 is TGTGCCAGCAGGACTAGCGGGAGAAACACAGATACGCAGTATTTT. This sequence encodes CASRTSGRNTDTQYF.

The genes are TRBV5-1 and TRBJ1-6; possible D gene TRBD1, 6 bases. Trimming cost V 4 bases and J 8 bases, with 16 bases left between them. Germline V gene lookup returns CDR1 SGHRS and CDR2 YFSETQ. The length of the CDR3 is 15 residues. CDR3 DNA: TGCGCCAGCAGCCAAGACAGGATCGAAGATTCACCCCTCCACTTT. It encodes CASSQDRIEDSPLHF.

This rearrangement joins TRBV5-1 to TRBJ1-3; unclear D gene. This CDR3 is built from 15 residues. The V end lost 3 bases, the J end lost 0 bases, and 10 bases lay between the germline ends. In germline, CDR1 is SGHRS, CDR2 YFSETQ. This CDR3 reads CASSSSTVSGNTIYF. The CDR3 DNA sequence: TGCGCCAGCAGCTCCAGTACAGTCTCTGGAAACACCATATATTTT.

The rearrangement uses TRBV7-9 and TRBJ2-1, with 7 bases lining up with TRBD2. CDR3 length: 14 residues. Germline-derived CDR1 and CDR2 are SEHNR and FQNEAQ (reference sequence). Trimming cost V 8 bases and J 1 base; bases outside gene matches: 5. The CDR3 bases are TGTGCCAGCTCGCGGGGGAGTTCCTACAATGAGCAGTTCTTC. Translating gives CASSRGSSYNEQFF.

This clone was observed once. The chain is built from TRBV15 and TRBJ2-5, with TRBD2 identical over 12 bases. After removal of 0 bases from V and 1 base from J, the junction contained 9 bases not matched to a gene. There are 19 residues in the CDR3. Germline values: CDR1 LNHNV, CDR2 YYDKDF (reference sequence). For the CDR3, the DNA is TGTGCCACCAGCAGAGATTTGGTATCTAGCGGGGGGGCCCAAGAGACCCAGTACTTC. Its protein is CATSRDLVSSGGAQETQYF. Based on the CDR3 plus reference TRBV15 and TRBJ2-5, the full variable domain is DAMVIQNPRYQVTQFGKPVTLSCSQTLNHNVMYWYQQKSSQAPKLLFHYYDKDFNNEADTPDNFQSRRPNTSFCFLDIRSPGLGDTAMYLCATSRDLVSSGGAQETQYFGPGTRLLVL.